A selection of T cell receptor beta chains follows, all from one sample in a study of identical twins. TCRdb processed the 5' RACE reads anew with MiXCR; each CDR3 protein has one entry. This repertoire shows 1.5 million to 2 million distinct CDR3 sequences, around a third found once; its top ten account for 0.27%. The specimen was cord blood. The receptors derive from a newborn girl in good health. Each CDR3 is given with its conserved first and last residue. The order of the fields is D gene, clone size, J gene, V gene, CDR3 protein, CDR3 DNA. D genes are given only for firm matches. Clone size is shown for a subset of rows, as once, few, many or a class of expanded clone.

D gene: -; clone size: few; J gene: TRBJ1-2; V gene: TRBV4-1; CDR3 protein: CASSHPLLRQEHYGYTF; CDR3 DNA: TGCGCCAGCAGCCACCCCTTACTGAGACAGGAACACTATGGCTACACCTTC
D gene: -; clone size: few; J gene: TRBJ1-2; V gene: TRBV7-9; CDR3 protein: CASTDPSENGYTF; CDR3 DNA: TGTGCCAGCACCGACCCTAGTGAAAATGGCTACACCTTC
D gene: -; clone size: -; J gene: TRBJ2-2; V gene: TRBV29-1; CDR3 protein: CSSRRNTGELFF; CDR3 DNA: TGCAGCTCACGGCGGAACACCGGGGAGCTGTTTTTT
D gene: -; clone size: -; J gene: TRBJ1-1; V gene: TRBV3-1; CDR3 protein: CASSQNSRGGTEASF; CDR3 DNA: TGTGCCAGCAGCCAAAATAGTAGGGGGGGGACTGAAGCTTCCTTT
D gene: -; clone size: once; J gene: TRBJ2-1; V gene: TRBV10-3; CDR3 protein: CAIRSAGRYNEQFF; CDR3 DNA: TGTGCCATCAGGTCGGCGGGGAGGTACAATGAGCAGTTCTTC
D gene: TRBD1; clone size: once; J gene: TRBJ1-2; V gene: TRBV7-9; CDR3 protein: CASTPDRIVPAYGYTF; CDR3 DNA: TGTGCCAGCACCCCGGACAGGATCGTCCCGGCCTATGGCTACACCTTC
D gene: TRBD1; clone size: -; J gene: TRBJ2-3; V gene: TRBV6-2/TRBV6-3; CDR3 protein: CASSPRDRVPTDTQYF; CDR3 DNA: TGTGCCAGCAGCCCCCGGGACAGGGTCCCCACAGATACGCAGTATTTT
D gene: -; clone size: -; J gene: TRBJ2-5; V gene: TRBV11-2; CDR3 protein: CASSLVLLEQETQYF; CDR3 DNA: TGTGCCAGCAGCTTAGTACTCCTGGAGCAAGAGACCCAGTACTTC
D gene: -; clone size: -; J gene: TRBJ2-7; V gene: TRBV20-1; CDR3 protein: CSARVHNEQYF; CDR3 DNA: TGCAGTGCTAGAGTCCACAATGAGCAGTACTTC
D gene: -; clone size: -; J gene: TRBJ2-7; V gene: TRBV20-1; CDR3 protein: CSATPQQGYNEQYF; CDR3 DNA: TGCAGTGCTACCCCTCAACAAGGTTACAATGAGCAGTACTTC
D gene: TRBD1; clone size: -; J gene: TRBJ2-7; V gene: TRBV29-1; CDR3 protein: CSVGLQGTYEQYF; CDR3 DNA: TGCAGCGTTGGGTTACAGGGGACCTACGAGCAGTACTTC
D gene: TRBD1; clone size: few; J gene: TRBJ1-5; V gene: TRBV12-3/TRBV12-4; CDR3 protein: CASSLPGTASNQPQHF; CDR3 DNA: TGTGCCAGCAGTTTACCTGGGACAGCTAGCAATCAGCCCCAGCATTTT
D gene: TRBD2; clone size: -; J gene: TRBJ2-1; V gene: TRBV4-2; CDR3 protein: CASSLTGLAYRETQFF; CDR3 DNA: TGTGCCAGCAGCCTCACCGGACTAGCGTATCGAGAGACCCAGTTCTTC
D gene: -; clone size: -; J gene: TRBJ1-5; V gene: TRBV20-1; CDR3 protein: CSVPGKGMGNQPQHF; CDR3 DNA: TGCAGTGTGCCCGGAAAAGGCATGGGCAATCAGCCCCAGCATTTT
D gene: -; clone size: -; J gene: TRBJ2-1; V gene: TRBV18; CDR3 protein: CASSPGTYEQFF; CDR3 DNA: TGTGCCAGCTCACCCGGGACTTACGAGCAGTTCTTC
D gene: -; clone size: few; J gene: TRBJ2-7; V gene: TRBV11-1; CDR3 protein: CASSSQRGYEQYF; CDR3 DNA: TGTGCCAGCAGCTCCCAGAGAGGGTACGAGCAGTACTTC
D gene: -; clone size: -; J gene: TRBJ2-5; V gene: TRBV20-1; CDR3 protein: CSASPYAGRQETQYF; CDR3 DNA: TGCAGTGCTAGCCCCTACGCGGGGCGCCAAGAGACCCAGTACTTC
D gene: -; clone size: -; J gene: TRBJ2-5; V gene: TRBV29-1; CDR3 protein: CSVNTFTGAGKTQYF; CDR3 DNA: TGCAGCGTCAATACCTTTACGGGGGCCGGGAAGACCCAGTACTTC
D gene: TRBD1; clone size: few; J gene: TRBJ1-5; V gene: TRBV6-4; CDR3 protein: CASSDRDRCNQPQHF; CDR3 DNA: TGTGCCAGCAGTGACCGGGACAGGTGCAATCAGCCCCAGCATTTT
D gene: -; clone size: few; J gene: TRBJ1-2; V gene: TRBV7-8; CDR3 protein: CASSLVRGSYGYTF; CDR3 DNA: TGTGCCAGCAGCTTAGTACGGGGCTCCTATGGCTACACCTTC
D gene: -; clone size: -; J gene: TRBJ1-5; V gene: TRBV6-2/TRBV6-3; CDR3 protein: CASSYSWLSHLPQHF; CDR3 DNA: TGTGCCAGCAGTTACTCTTGGCTATCCCACCTCCCCCAGCATTTT
D gene: -; clone size: few; J gene: TRBJ1-5; V gene: TRBV18; CDR3 protein: CASSPSPDIQPQHF; CDR3 DNA: TGTGCCAGCTCACCTTCTCCTGACATTCAGCCCCAGCATTTT